Below, one TCR beta chain is given with its context. 60 Vbeta and 13 Jbeta primers were used in PCR. The protocol was immunoSEQ multiplex PCR, while the TCRdb copy is restricted to in-frame clones and leaves out a portion. In the table there are some 120,000 clones, 79% of which are singletons. This entry is derived from a study of cytomegalovirus exposure and HLA in healthy donors. Study as a whole: Of a few hundred genotyped donors, about 81% clustered with self-reported Caucasian donors.

The germline V gene has CDR1 SGHNT and CDR2 YYREEE (reference sequence). The CDR3 covers 18 residues. Trimming took 4 bases from V and 1 from J; bases not matched to a gene: 5. This chain connects TRBV5-4 to TRBJ2-2, with 15 bases identical to TRBD2. This TCR was sampled from a woman in her late teens or twenties in good health and CMV-seropositive. The sequencing input was PBMCs. The chain's CDR3 is CASSPGLAGGGNTGELFF. CDR3 DNA sequence: TGTGCCAGCAGCCCGGGACTAGCGGGAGGCGGGAACACCGGGGAGCTGTTTTTT.